The next 10 T cell receptor beta chains were all read from a single sample in a study of human T cells and chemical hapten exposure. Stated time point: patch test 2, 6 weeks after DPC sensitization. Described treatment: therapeutic diphenylcyclopropenone sensitization with weekly scalp DPC. MiXCR, run by TCRdb on the RACE reads, gives a single entry per CDR3 protein. The sample lists about 70,000 distinct CDR3 sequences, 7.5% to 9.5% occurring once. Sequencing used whole blood, obtained in connection with sensitization to the hapten diphenylcyclopropenone (DPC). Receptors were obtained from a woman between 50 and 59 years old with alopecia areata. Some clones in this sample may be carry-over from other donors' samples.

This clonotype was counted ten times or more. The chain combines TRBV20-1 with TRBJ1-5; TRBD1 aligns across 7 bases. Germline values: CDR1 DFQATT, CDR2 SNEGSKA (reference sequence). The CDR3 length is 15 residues. With V trimmed by 3 bases and J by 7 bases, 12 bases remained unmatched. CDR3 protein: CSASHRTGGGQPQHF. CDR3 nucleotide sequence: TGCAGTGCTAGTCATCGGACAGGCGGGGGGCAGCCCCAGCATTTT.

In its sample, this clonotype was seen many times. V and J are TRBV5-1 and TRBJ2-7; 7 positions match TRBD1. After removal of 4 bases from V and 2 bases from J, the junction contained 6 bases not matched to a gene. CDR1 SGHRS and CDR2 YFSETQ come from the germline V gene. The CDR3 spans 14 residues. CDR3 loop: CASSPTGATYEQYF. The CDR3 DNA sequence: TGCGCCAGCAGCCCAACAGGGGCTACCTACGAGCAGTACTTC.

The gene calls are TRBV3-1 and TRBJ2-7, with TRBD1 as a possible D gene (5 bases). V was clipped by 0 bases and J by 10 bases, with 10 bases between them. The CDR3 is 12 residues long. Germline V lookup: CDR1 LGHDT, CDR2 YNNKEL (reference sequence). The CDR3 DNA follows: TGTGCCAGCAGCCAAGACAGGGCCCGTCAGTACTTC. Its translation is CASSQDRARQYF.

This clonotype was counted at least ten times. V usage is TRBV20-1 and J usage is TRBJ2-7; D is undetermined. This CDR3 has 13 amino acids. V was shortened by 3 bases and J by 0 bases, with 9 bases between the two germline ends. Germline CDR1 reads DFQATT; CDR2 reads SNEGSKA (reference sequence). The DNA of the CDR3 is TGCAGTGCTAGCCGTGGGATCTCCTACGAGCAGTACTTC. Its translation: CSASRGISYEQYF.

This clonotype was picked up a small number of times. The chain joins TRBV7-9 to TRBJ1-1; unclear D gene. The V gene's germline CDR1 is SEHNR and CDR2 FQNEAQ (reference sequence). CDR3 size: 12 residues. Trimming shortened V by 5 bases and J by 0 bases, and 4 bases separated the two germline ends. CDR3 region: CASSQMNTEAFF. The DNA of the CDR3 is TGTGCCAGCAGCCAGATGAACACTGAAGCTTTCTTT.

Ten or more counts support this clonotype. The V gene is TRBV9, the J gene TRBJ1-3; D is undetermined. This CDR3 contains 13 residues. The V end was cut by 0 bases, the J end by 1 base, with 2 bases between. In germline, CDR1 is SGDLS, CDR2 YYNGEE. Written as DNA, the CDR3 is TGTGCCAGCAGCGTAGCTTCTGGAAACACCATATATTTT. Its translation: CASSVASGNTIYF.

The J gene is TRBJ2-7, the V gene TRBV27; either TRBD1 or TRBD2 may fit D (5 bases each). The germline CDR1 and CDR2 sequences are MNHEY and SMNVEV (reference sequence). V was trimmed by 2 bases and J by 1 base, leaving 9 bases between them. The CDR3 has 14 amino acids. The CDR3 DNA follows: TGTGCCAGCAGTTTAGGGGACGGGTCCTACGAGCAGTACTTC. It encodes CASSLGDGSYEQYF.

The sample holds a few counts of this clonotype. The chain carries TRBV9 and TRBJ2-3; no clear D gene. V was cut by 2 bases and J by 6 bases, with 13 bases left in between. From germline, CDR1 is SGDLS and CDR2 YYNGEE. The CDR3 runs to 14 residues. The CDR3 DNA follows: TGTGCCAGCAGCGTCCTGCCGCTCGCGGATACGCAGTATTTT. Protein product: CASSVLPLADTQYF.

Concerning this clonotype: The junction differs from germline at one of its ends, possibly a read error. The chain carries TRBV28 and TRBJ1-2; D might be TRBD1 (5 bases). This CDR3 is 14 amino acids long. The V gene's germline CDR1 is MDHEN and CDR2 SYDVKM. CDR3 DNA: TGTGCCAGCCAACGGGGCGACAGACACTATGGCTGCACCTTC. Protein sequence: CASQRGDRHYGCTF.

In its sample, this clonotype was seen a few times. J is TRBJ2-3 and V is TRBV15, with D unclear. V gave up 1 base and J gave up 5 bases, with 13 bases separating them. Germline V CDR1 and CDR2: LNHNV, YYDKDF (reference sequence). This CDR3 is built from 15 residues. The DNA for the CDR3 is TGTGCCACCAGCAGAGGGCCCAGTCCGGGAGATACGCAGTATTTT. As protein: CATSRGPSPGDTQYF.